Shown below are 10 T cell receptor beta chains from a single sample sequenced in a study of blood T cell repertoires in COVID-19 (dated by TCRdb to the early 2020s). The method was the immunoSEQ multiplex PCR assay. The source is immuneACCESS, and TCRdb retained only in-frame sequences with V and J called. Part of the clones is not carried over; for the studies checked, unresolved V genes explain less than half of this, and the remainder is unexplained. For this sample the table gives about 140,000 clones, of which about four fifths were detected only once. The top ten constitute 5.5% to 7% of the sample. Sequencing was done on a sample of peripheral blood. The receptors originated from a human donor in a cohort sampled during active COVID-19.

V usage is TRBV2 and J usage is TRBJ2-1; 7 nucleotides match TRBD2. From germline, CDR1 is SNHLY and CDR2 FYNNEI. The CDR3 sequence is 15 residues long. After removal of 8 bases from V and 8 bases from J, the junction contained 15 bases not matched to a gene. The CDR3 sequence: CASGGRAGRRDEQFF. The CDR3 DNA is TGTGCCAGCGGAGGGAGAGCGGGGAGGCGTGATGAGCAGTTCTTC.

The chain is built from TRBV6-6 and TRBJ1-5; D not resolved. The CDR3 contains 13 residues. Germline CDR1 reads MNHNY; CDR2 reads SVGAGI (reference sequence). Trimming cost V 8 bases and J 4 bases, with 12 bases left between them. The CDR3 here is CASATVLNQPQHF. Written as DNA, the CDR3 is TGTGCCAGCGCCACCGTTCTAAATCAGCCCCAGCATTTT.

This clone was recorded only once. The rearrangement uses TRBV5-6 and TRBJ1-4; tentative D call: TRBD1 (5 bases). This CDR3 spans 14 amino acids. Germline lookup yields CDR1 SGHDT and CDR2 YYEEEE. Trimming cost V 0 bases and J 5 bases, with 8 bases left between them. The CDR3 DNA reads as TGTGCCAGCAGCTTGGGACAGACAAATGAAAAACTGTTTTTT. It specifies CASSLGQTNEKLFF.

CDR3 DNA: TGTGCCAGCAGTTATAGGAGGGACTACGAGCAGTACTTC. Its protein is CASSYRRDYEQYF. V is TRBV6-2 or TRBV6-3 and J is TRBJ2-7, with TRBD2 as a possible D gene (6 bases). V was clipped by 3 bases and J by 3 bases, with 9 bases between them. Germline CDR1 and CDR2: MNHEY and SVGEGT. The CDR3 runs to 13 residues.

The sample holds a few counts of this clone. The chain carries TRBV6-5 and TRBJ2-5; D possibly corresponds to TRBD1 (6 bases). This CDR3 is built from 15 residues. V gave up 6 bases and J gave up 7 bases, with 21 bases separating them. Germline V gene sequence: CDR1 MNHEY, CDR2 SVGAGI. The chain's CDR3 is CASRTDYREAVTQYF. The CDR3 bases are TGTGCCAGCAGGACCGACTACAGGGAAGCGGTGACCCAGTACTTC.

This chain links TRBV6-5 with TRBJ2-4, with D uncertain. Between the trimmed V and J ends, which lost 6 bases and 1 base, there was a span of 7 bases. Germline assignment: CDR1 MNHEY and CDR2 SVGAGI. The CDR3 is 13 amino acids. The CDR3 DNA follows: TGTGCCAGCAGCGGGTCGGCCAAAAACATTCAGTACTTC. Translated, it gives CASSGSAKNIQYF.

This chain connects TRBV18 to TRBJ2-7; no definite D call. This CDR3 contains 13 residues. Germline lookup yields CDR1 KGHSH and CDR2 LQKENI. Deletions cut 0 bases from V and 6 bases from J, with 9 bases between. CDR3 nucleotides: TGTGCCAGCTCACCACCCCCTACGAGCGAGCAGTACTTC. As protein: CASSPPPTSEQYF.

CDR3 in amino acids: CASSREGGVETQYF. The CDR3 nucleotides read TGTGCCAGCAGCAGGGAAGGGGGCGTCGAGACCCAGTACTTC. The chain couples TRBV3-1 (or the pseudogene TRBV3-2) to TRBJ2-5, with 7 bases matching TRBD1. Germline V gives CDR1 LGHDT, CDR2 YNNKEL (reference sequence). The CDR3 extends over 14 amino acids. V lost 5 bases, J lost 5 bases, and 8 bases stayed unmatched.

The V gene is TRBV5-1, the J gene TRBJ1-1; D perhaps matches TRBD1 (5 bases). Between the trimmed V and J ends, which lost 7 bases and 6 bases, there was a span of 16 bases. CDR1 and CDR2 from the germline V gene are SGHRS and YFSETQ. The CDR3 runs to 13 residues. The CDR3 DNA follows: TGCGCCAGCCGGTTTCAAGGGGCGTCTGAAGCTTTCTTT. It is translated as CASRFQGASEAFF.

The V call is TRBV6-2 or TRBV6-3, the J call TRBJ2-7, with TRBD2 matching 8 bases. V was pared by 3 bases and J by 7 bases, with 17 bases of the junction left unmatched. This CDR3 is 17 amino acids long. Germline CDR1 reads MNHEY; CDR2 reads SVGEGT. The DNA for the CDR3 is TGTGCCAGCAGTTATGACCCCGGGCGGGGGGCTTCCGAAGAGCAGTACTTC. Translating it yields CASSYDPGRGASEEQYF.